The 26 T cell receptor beta chains below all came from one sample that was sequenced in a study of blood T cell repertoires in COVID-19. Assay: immunoSEQ multiplex PCR; the TCRdb copy retains only in-frame clones and omits some. This table holds over 150,000 clones, roughly 83% found once. The sample was peripheral blood. The receptors shown here come from a man between 18 and 29 years old with active or convalescent COVID-19.

V and J are TRBV6-1 and TRBJ2-7; D may be TRBD2 (5 bases). V lost 6 bases, J lost 1 base, and 19 bases lay in between. This CDR3 has 16 amino acids. Germline assignment: CDR1 MNHNS and CDR2 SASEGT. The CDR3 protein is CASRENLGVESYEQYF. DNA of the CDR3: TGTGCCAGCAGGGAAAACCTGGGAGTCGAGTCCTACGAGCAGTACTTC.

This clone has just one count. The chain recombines TRBV6-4 with TRBJ1-4; 9 bases line up with TRBD1. The V gene's germline CDR1 is MRHNA and CDR2 SNTAGT. This CDR3 has 15 amino acids. The trim removed 6 bases at V and 4 bases at J, leaving 6 bases unmatched. In DNA, the CDR3 is TGTGCCAGCAGAACAGGGGGCAGCGTTAATGAAAAACTGTTTTTT. Encoded protein: CASRTGGSVNEKLFF.

The CDR3 DNA is TGTGCCTCGGGGCAGGGGATTCCTACTCAGCCCCAGCATTTT. Encoded protein: CASGQGIPTQPQHF. This sequence joins TRBV3-1 (or the pseudogene TRBV3-2) and TRBJ1-5, with a possible D match to TRBD1 (6 bases). Germline V gene lookup returns CDR1 LGHDT and CDR2 YNNKEL (reference sequence). The CDR3 spans 14 residues. V was trimmed by 11 bases and J by 6 bases, leaving 20 bases between them.

Here the CDR3 reads CASSPTGNNEQFF. DNA for the CDR3: TGTGCCAGCTCACCCACAGGGAACAATGAGCAGTTCTTC. This chain joins TRBV18 and TRBJ2-1; D may be TRBD1 (6 bases). V was cut by 3 bases and J by 5 bases, with 8 bases left in between. Germline V gene lookup returns CDR1 KGHSH and CDR2 LQKENI. The CDR3 sequence is 13 residues long. The full variable domain, its missing parts supplied by reference TRBV18 and TRBJ2-1, is NAGVMQNPRHLVRRRGQEARLRCSPMKGHSHVYWYRQLPEEGLKFMVYLQKENIIDESGMPKERFSAEFPKEGPSILRIQQVVRGDSAAYFCASSPTGNNEQFFGPGTRLTVL.

V gene TRBV29-1 combines with J gene TRBJ1-5, with 8 positions matching TRBD1. The V and J ends lost 2 bases and 6 bases, in that order; junction bases with no gene match: 3. CDR1 and CDR2 (germline): SQVTM, ANQGSEA. The CDR3 is 13 residues long. CDR3 sequence reads: CSVEQGAGQPQHF. In nucleotides, the CDR3 is TGCAGCGTTGAACAGGGGGCAGGTCAGCCCCAGCATTTT.

This clone was observed a few times. This chain joins TRBV28 and TRBJ2-7; the match to TRBD2 covers 12 bases. CDR1 is MDHEN and CDR2 is SYDVKM in the germline V gene. The CDR3 is 17 residues long. Trimming removed 2 bases from V and 0 bases from J; junction bases left unmatched: 5. DNA of the CDR3: TGTGCCAGCAGTTTAGGTCGACTAGCGGGAGACTCCTACGAGCAGTACTTC. This codes for CASSLGRLAGDSYEQYF.

V gene TRBV6-2 or TRBV6-3 combines with J gene TRBJ2-5; 8 bases match TRBD1. V dropped 2 bases and J dropped 5; count of bases not matched to a gene: 7. Germline V gene lookup returns CDR1 MNHEY and CDR2 SVGEGT. The CDR3 covers 15 residues. In DNA form, the CDR3 reads TGTGCCAGCAGTTACCGGACAGGGCGAGGGGAGACCCAGTACTTC. Protein sequence: CASSYRTGRGETQYF.

The V call is TRBV4-1, the J call TRBJ2-3; TRBD2 matches 13 bases. The J segment lost 0 bases and the V segment lost 3 bases, leaving 6 bases of the junction unmatched. Germline loops: CDR1 MGHRA, CDR2 YSYEKL. The CDR3 covers 18 residues. CDR3 DNA: TGCGCCAGCAGCCACGCTACTAGCGGGAGGGATAGCACAGATACGCAGTATTTT. Translating it yields CASSHATSGRDSTDTQYF.

The chain links TRBV2 to TRBJ1-5, with 9 positions matching TRBD1. The J segment lost 5 bases and the V segment lost 5 bases, leaving 4 bases of the junction unmatched. CDR1 is SNHLY, CDR2 FYNNEI, per germline. The CDR3 is 14 residues long. CDR3 residues: CASSPDRGYQPQHF. In DNA form, the CDR3 reads TGTGCCAGCAGTCCGGACAGGGGTTATCAGCCCCAGCATTTT.

This clone was picked up one time. The gene calls are TRBV29-1 and TRBJ2-5, with a weak D call TRBD1 (6 bases). V was cut by 6 bases and J by 1 base, with 18 bases left in between. The germline V gene has CDR1 SQVTM and CDR2 ANQGSEA. This CDR3 comprises 15 residues. The CDR3 reads CSVPRGGWGQETQYF. CDR3 coding DNA: TGCAGCGTGCCACGAGGGGGTTGGGGCCAAGAGACCCAGTACTTC.

The chain couples TRBV19 to TRBJ2-5; 12 nucleotides line up with TRBD2. V lost 6 bases to trimming and J lost 2 bases; unmatched junction nucleotides: 4. The germline gives CDR1 LNHDA, CDR2 SQIVND (reference sequence). The CDR3 totals 15 residues. The CDR3 spells CASRRTSGVQETQYF. The CDR3 region has the DNA TGTGCCAGTAGGAGGACTAGCGGGGTTCAAGAGACCCAGTACTTC.

The V call is TRBV3-1 (or the pseudogene TRBV3-2), the J call TRBJ2-5, with 14 bases that match TRBD2. This CDR3 contains 15 residues. Germline trimming cut 4 bases from V and 6 bases from J; bases unmatched to any gene: 4. The germline CDR1 and CDR2 sequences are LGHDT and YNNKEL (reference sequence). CDR3 amino acids: CASSLRTSGGKTQYF. The CDR3 DNA reads TGTGCCAGCAGCCTCAGGACTAGCGGGGGGAAGACCCAGTACTTC.

The chain is built from TRBV15 and TRBJ1-6, with 12 bases that match TRBD1. V was clipped by 3 bases and J by 6 bases; unmatched bases: 3. Germline V lookup: CDR1 LNHNV, CDR2 YYDKDF (reference sequence). The CDR3 consists of 16 residues. In DNA form, the CDR3 reads TGTGCCACCAGCAGGGGGGACAGGGGGCCTAATTCACCCCTCCACTTT. Amino acids: CATSRGDRGPNSPLHF.

This chain joins TRBV6-5 and TRBJ1-6, with 12 bases fitting TRBD1. The CDR3 consists of 13 residues. The germline gives CDR1 MNHEY, CDR2 SVGAGI. V was pared by 6 bases and J by 14 bases, with 5 bases of the junction left unmatched. The CDR3 region is CASRPGQGASLHF. As DNA, the CDR3 is TGTGCCAGCAGACCGGGACAGGGGGCATCCCTCCACTTT.

This clone was recorded only once. J is TRBJ2-7 and V is TRBV27; TRBD1 might be the D (7 bases). CDR3 length: 14 residues. Germline V lookup: CDR1 MNHEY, CDR2 SMNVEV (reference sequence). V dropped 6 bases and J dropped 2 bases, with 14 bases sitting between them. The CDR3 nucleotides read TGTGCCAGCAGCTACAGGGGACTTCCCTACGAGCAGTACTTC. Translation gives CASSYRGLPYEQYF.

The DNA of the CDR3 is TGCGCCAGCAGCTTGGTACTAGCGGGAACCCCCTACGAGCAGTACTTC. Its translation: CASSLVLAGTPYEQYF. The genes are TRBV5-1 and TRBJ2-7, with 10 bases that match TRBD2. V shed 0 bases and J 2 bases; nucleotides not matched to a gene: 5. The CDR3 loop spans 16 amino acids. The germline V gene encodes CDR1 SGHRS and CDR2 YFSETQ.

This clone was counted many times. The chain carries TRBV7-2 and TRBJ2-7; D uncertain. The germline gives CDR1 SGHTA, CDR2 FQGNSA. Trimming removed 1 base at V and 0 bases at J, with 10 bases between. The CDR3 covers 15 residues. The CDR3 loop is CASSLGYSGSYEQYF. CDR3 bases: TGTGCCAGCAGCTTAGGGTACTCAGGCTCCTACGAGCAGTACTTC.

The genes are TRBV7-9 and TRBJ1-1; 8 bases line up with TRBD1. The CDR3 runs 14 residues. Germline CDR1 is SEHNR and CDR2 is FQNEAQ (reference sequence). The V segment lost 5 bases and the J segment 3 bases; nucleotides outside the gene matches: 5. As DNA, the CDR3 is TGTGCCAGCAGCCTCGGACAGGGTTACACTGAAGCTTTCTTT. It yields the protein CASSLGQGYTEAFF.

The chain recombines TRBV29-1 with TRBJ1-5, with TRBD1 matching over 9 bases. The J segment lost 7 bases and the V segment lost 1 base, leaving 14 bases of the junction unmatched. The CDR3 is 17 amino acids. The germline CDR1 and CDR2 sequences are SQVTM and ANQGSEA. This chain's CDR3 is CSVEACCGTGKRQPQHF. The DNA for the CDR3 is TGCAGCGTTGAAGCCTGTTGTGGGACAGGGAAACGGCAGCCCCAGCATTTT.

The V call is TRBV27, the J call TRBJ2-7, with TRBD1 matching 10 bases. The V segment lost 0 bases and the J segment 2 bases; nucleotides outside the gene matches: 7. Germline loops: CDR1 MNHEY, CDR2 SMNVEV (reference sequence). The CDR3 is made up of 17 amino acids. In DNA form, the CDR3 reads TGTGCCAGCAGTTTATCTTCGACAGGGGGCTTTGCCTACGAGCAGTACTTC. It encodes CASSLSSTGGFAYEQYF.

This clone was seen more than once but under ten times. The chain is built from TRBV5-1 and TRBJ2-7; 8 bases are shared with TRBD1. CDR1 SGHRS and CDR2 YFSETQ come from the germline V gene. The CDR3 contains 16 residues. J was trimmed by 7 bases and V by 4 bases; bases with no gene match: 16. The CDR3 region is CASSPGQGALTEEQYF. The CDR3 bases are TGCGCCAGCAGCCCAGGGCAGGGGGCCCTGACGGAGGAGCAGTACTTC.

This clone was seen once. The rearrangement links TRBV21-1 to TRBJ2-1; TRBD2 was called by the table and not checked on the DNA. TRBV21-1 has pseudogene status. This CDR3 is 13 amino acids long. CDR3 nucleotide sequence: TGTGCCAGCAGCAAAGCCCGGGGCAATGAGCAGTTCTTC. Translated: CASSKARGNEQFF.

The rearrangement uses TRBV6-5 and TRBJ1-6; 10 bases agree with TRBD1. The CDR3 totals 14 residues. The ends lost 6 bases at V and 8 bases at J; junction bases unmatched: 4. The V gene's germline CDR1 is MNHEY and CDR2 SVGAGI. The CDR3 here is CASRYGTGDSPLHF. The DNA for the CDR3 is TGTGCCAGCAGATATGGGACAGGGGATTCACCCCTCCACTTT.

The rearrangement links TRBV11-2 to TRBJ1-1; 7 nucleotides align to TRBD1. CDR3 length equals 15 residues. Trimming cost V 2 bases and J 3 bases; bases outside gene matches: 6. Germline V lookup: CDR1 SGHAT, CDR2 FQNNGV. The DNA of the CDR3 is TGTGCCAGCAGCTTATATGACAGGGTGGACACTGAAGCTTTCTTT. The encoded protein is CASSLYDRVDTEAFF. The full variable domain, in which reference TRBV11-2 and TRBJ1-1 provide the parts outside the CDR3, is EAGVAQSPRYKIIEKRQSVAFWCNPISGHATLYWYQQILGQGPKLLIQFQNNGVVDDSQLPKDRFSAERLKGVDSTLKIQPAKLEDSAVYLCASSLYDRVDTEAFFGQGTRLTVV.

The gene calls are TRBV11-2 and TRBJ2-5, with 15 bases lining up with TRBD2. Germline V lookup: CDR1 SGHAT, CDR2 FQNNGV. CDR3 length: 17 residues. Trimming removed 1 base from V and 3 bases from J; junction bases left unmatched: 3. This CDR3 reads CASSLVGTSGGKETQYF. The CDR3 DNA is TGTGCCAGCAGCTTAGTCGGGACTAGCGGGGGGAAAGAGACCCAGTACTTC. Looking up the rest from reference TRBV11-2 and TRBJ2-5 gives the full variable domain: EAGVAQSPRYKIIEKRQSVAFWCNPISGHATLYWYQQILGQGPKLLIQFQNNGVVDDSQLPKDRFSAERLKGVDSTLKIQPAKLEDSAVYLCASSLVGTSGGKETQYFGPGTRLLVL.

J is TRBJ2-2 and V is TRBV7-6; 14 nucleotides line up with TRBD2. From germline, CDR1 is SGHVS and CDR2 FNYEAQ. This CDR3 has 19 amino acids. J gave up 0 bases and V 0 bases, and 3 bases lay outside the gene matches. The CDR3 sequence is CASSLARGLAGANTGELFF. The CDR3, as DNA: TGTGCCAGCAGCTTAGCGCGGGGACTAGCGGGAGCGAACACCGGGGAGCTGTTTTTT.